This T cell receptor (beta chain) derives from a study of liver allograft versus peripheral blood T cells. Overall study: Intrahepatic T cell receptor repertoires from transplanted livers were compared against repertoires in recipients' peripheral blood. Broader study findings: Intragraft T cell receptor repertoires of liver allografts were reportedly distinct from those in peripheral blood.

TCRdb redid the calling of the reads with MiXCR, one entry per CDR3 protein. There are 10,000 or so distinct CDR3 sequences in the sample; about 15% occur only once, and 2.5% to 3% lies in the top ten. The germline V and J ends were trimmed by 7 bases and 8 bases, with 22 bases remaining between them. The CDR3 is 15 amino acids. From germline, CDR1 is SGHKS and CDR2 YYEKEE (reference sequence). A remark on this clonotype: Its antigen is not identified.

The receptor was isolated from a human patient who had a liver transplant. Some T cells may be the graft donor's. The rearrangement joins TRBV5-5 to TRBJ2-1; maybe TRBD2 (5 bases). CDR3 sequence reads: CASGLVQSRADEQFF. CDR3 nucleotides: TGTGCCAGCGGACTGGTGCAGAGCCGAGCGGATGAGCAGTTCTTC.